This is a list of T cell receptor beta chains from one sample in a study of cytomegalovirus exposure and HLA in healthy donors. Generated by immunoSEQ multiplex PCR, the TCRdb table keeps only in-frame clones and is missing some. The table records about 160,000 clones, around 78% of them present only once. The sequencing sample was made of PBMCs. These receptors were obtained from a man aged 40-50 years in good health and CMV-seronegative. Both conserved end residues are part of each CDR3. The order of the fields is J gene, D gene, V gene, clone size, CDR3 protein, CDR3 DNA. The D gene is left open where the match is weak. The size of a clone is reported for some rows only, either as once, few or many, or as a class for expanded clones.

j_gene: TRBJ1-1; d_gene: -; v_gene: TRBV6-1; abundance: medium-sized; CDR3aa: CASSENGEGSSEAFF; CDR3nt: TGTGCCAGCAGTGAAAACGGAGAAGGTTCCTCTGAAGCTTTCTTT
j_gene: TRBJ2-7; d_gene: -; v_gene: TRBV11-2; abundance: -; CDR3aa: CASSSETVRRYEQYF; CDR3nt: TGTGCCAGCAGCTCGGAGACAGTGCGACGCTACGAGCAGTACTTC
j_gene: TRBJ2-1; d_gene: TRBD2; v_gene: TRBV10-3; abundance: -; CDR3aa: CAISRLAGDEQFF; CDR3nt: TGTGCCATCAGTAGACTAGCGGGAGATGAGCAGTTCTTC
j_gene: TRBJ2-6; d_gene: -; v_gene: TRBV5-1; abundance: -; CDR3aa: CASSLVSDSSSSGANVLTF; CDR3nt: TGCGCCAGCAGCTTGGTTTCGGACAGCTCCTCCTCTGGGGCCAACGTCCTGACTTTC
j_gene: TRBJ1-1; d_gene: -; v_gene: TRBV18; abundance: -; CDR3aa: CASSPFWQGSGTNTEAFF; CDR3nt: TGTGCCAGCTCACCCTTTTGGCAGGGGAGTGGTACGAACACTGAAGCTTTCTTT
j_gene: TRBJ2-1; d_gene: -; v_gene: TRBV14; abundance: -; CDR3aa: CASSQGRWDEQFF; CDR3nt: TGTGCCAGCAGCCAGGGGAGGTGGGATGAGCAGTTCTTC
j_gene: TRBJ2-7; d_gene: -; v_gene: TRBV27; abundance: few; CDR3aa: CASSFAGISSYEQYF; CDR3nt: TGTGCCAGCAGTTTCGCAGGGATTAGCTCCTACGAGCAGTACTTC
j_gene: TRBJ1-1; d_gene: TRBD1; v_gene: TRBV18; abundance: -; CDR3aa: CASSAGTGQMNTEAFF; CDR3nt: TGTGCCAGCTCAGCCGGGACAGGGCAAATGAACACTGAAGCTTTCTTT
j_gene: TRBJ1-6; d_gene: -; v_gene: TRBV10-3; abundance: -; CDR3aa: CAISEGGESLHF; CDR3nt: TGTGCCATCAGTGAGGGAGGGGAGTCCCTCCACTTT
j_gene: TRBJ2-1; d_gene: TRBD2; v_gene: TRBV6-1; abundance: -; CDR3aa: CASSESSGSLQALF; CDR3nt: TGTGCCAGCAGTGAGTCTAGCGGGAGCTTGCAGGCACTCTTC
j_gene: TRBJ2-1; d_gene: -; v_gene: TRBV15; abundance: few; CDR3aa: CATSRDPGNEQFF; CDR3nt: TGTGCCACCAGCAGAGATCCGGGTAATGAGCAGTTCTTC
j_gene: TRBJ2-2; d_gene: -; v_gene: TRBV28; abundance: -; CDR3aa: CASIARDTGELFF; CDR3nt: TGTGCCAGCATTGCGAGGGACACCGGGGAGCTGTTTTTT
j_gene: TRBJ2-3; d_gene: -; v_gene: TRBV29-1; abundance: -; CDR3aa: CSVEDPSGRKGADTQYF; CDR3nt: TGCAGCGTTGAAGATCCTTCCGGCAGGAAGGGGGCAGATACGCAGTATTTT
j_gene: TRBJ2-7; d_gene: TRBD1; v_gene: TRBV7-3; abundance: few; CDR3aa: CASSPQTGGLAEQYF; CDR3nt: TGTGCCAGCAGCCCCCAGACAGGGGGCCTCGCCGAGCAGTACTTC
j_gene: TRBJ2-7; d_gene: TRBD2; v_gene: TRBV11-2; abundance: -; CDR3aa: CASSLVAGAYEQYF; CDR3nt: TGTGCCAGCAGCTTAGTAGCGGGAGCCTACGAGCAGTACTTC
j_gene: TRBJ2-2; d_gene: -; v_gene: TRBV7-6; abundance: -; CDR3aa: CASSPRPPYTGELFF; CDR3nt: TGTGCCAGCAGCCCGCGCCCGCCCTACACCGGGGAGCTGTTTTTT
j_gene: TRBJ1-1; d_gene: TRBD1; v_gene: TRBV9; abundance: -; CDR3aa: CASSGQDRGDTEAFF; CDR3nt: TGTGCCAGCAGCGGGCAGGACAGGGGGGACACTGAAGCTTTCTTT
j_gene: TRBJ2-3; d_gene: TRBD1; v_gene: TRBV30; abundance: -; CDR3aa: CARSVQGARADTQYF; CDR3nt: TGTGCCCGGAGTGTACAGGGGGCCCGCGCAGATACGCAGTATTTT
j_gene: TRBJ2-1; d_gene: -; v_gene: TRBV11-2; abundance: -; CDR3aa: CASSPLIGASYNEQFF; CDR3nt: TGTGCCAGCAGCCCCCTAATAGGGGCTTCCTACAATGAGCAGTTCTTC
j_gene: TRBJ2-5; d_gene: -; v_gene: TRBV6-6; abundance: -; CDR3aa: CASSPRGETQYF; CDR3nt: TGTGCCAGCAGCCCCAGAGGAGAGACCCAGTACTTC
j_gene: TRBJ2-1; d_gene: -; v_gene: TRBV28; abundance: -; CDR3aa: CASSLGGGGYNEQFF; CDR3nt: TGTGCCAGCAGTTTAGGGGGAGGGGGCTACAATGAGCAGTTCTTC
j_gene: TRBJ1-1; d_gene: TRBD1; v_gene: TRBV10-3; abundance: -; CDR3aa: CAAIAGTGVSGGTEAFF; CDR3nt: TGTGCCGCAATAGCCGGGACAGGGGTATCGGGAGGTACTGAAGCTTTCTTT
j_gene: TRBJ2-1; d_gene: -; v_gene: TRBV11-3; abundance: -; CDR3aa: CASSSPSSYNEQFF; CDR3nt: TGTGCCAGCAGCTCGCCGAGCTCCTACAATGAGCAGTTCTTC
j_gene: TRBJ2-3; d_gene: -; v_gene: TRBV19; abundance: once; CDR3aa: CASRALRSGTDTQYF; CDR3nt: TGTGCCAGTAGGGCTCTCCGATCTGGCACAGATACGCAGTATTTT
j_gene: TRBJ1-1; d_gene: -; v_gene: TRBV5-1; abundance: -; CDR3aa: CASSPFRDTEAFF; CDR3nt: TGCGCCAGCAGCCCCTTCAGGGACACTGAAGCTTTCTTT
j_gene: TRBJ2-5; d_gene: -; v_gene: TRBV5-1; abundance: -; CDR3aa: CASSLARLDRETQYF; CDR3nt: TGCGCCAGCAGCTTGGCCCGGCTAGACCGGGAGACCCAGTACTTC
j_gene: TRBJ1-5; d_gene: -; v_gene: TRBV5-1; abundance: -; CDR3aa: CASREGGANNQPQHF; CDR3nt: TGCGCCAGCAGAGAAGGGGGGGCGAACAATCAGCCCCAGCATTTT
j_gene: TRBJ1-2; d_gene: -; v_gene: TRBV2; abundance: -; CDR3aa: CASSEERRGGYTF; CDR3nt: TGTGCCAGCAGTGAGGAGAGGAGAGGGGGCTACACCTTC
j_gene: TRBJ1-2; d_gene: -; v_gene: TRBV7-9; abundance: few; CDR3aa: CSSSYSEGYGYTF; CDR3nt: TGTTCCAGCAGCTATTCAGAGGGCTATGGCTACACCTTC
j_gene: TRBJ2-1; d_gene: -; v_gene: TRBV18; abundance: -; CDR3aa: CASSPGQATYNEQFF; CDR3nt: TGTGCCAGCTCACCGGGCCAGGCCACATACAATGAGCAGTTCTTC
j_gene: TRBJ2-7; d_gene: TRBD1; v_gene: TRBV6-5; abundance: -; CDR3aa: CASSLLSGTVGEQYF; CDR3nt: TGTGCCAGCAGCCTTCTCTCCGGGACAGTCGGCGAGCAGTACTTC
j_gene: TRBJ2-7; d_gene: TRBD2; v_gene: TRBV5-1; abundance: -; CDR3aa: CASSSGLAGAYGQYF; CDR3nt: TGCGCCAGCAGCTCCGGACTAGCGGGGGCCTACGGGCAGTACTTC
j_gene: TRBJ2-2; d_gene: -; v_gene: TRBV27; abundance: -; CDR3aa: CASSLISPGELFF; CDR3nt: TGTGCCAGCAGCCTAATATCCCCCGGGGAGCTGTTTTTT
j_gene: TRBJ2-1; d_gene: -; v_gene: TRBV4-1; abundance: -; CDR3aa: CASSQASETSYNEQFF; CDR3nt: TGCGCCAGCAGCCAAGCCAGCGAGACCTCCTACAATGAGCAGTTCTTC
j_gene: TRBJ1-5; d_gene: TRBD1; v_gene: TRBV4-1; abundance: -; CDR3aa: CASSQVAGTGNQPQHF; CDR3nt: TGCGCCAGCAGCCAAGTTGCCGGGACAGGCAATCAGCCCCAGCATTTT
j_gene: TRBJ2-3; d_gene: -; v_gene: TRBV12-5; abundance: -; CDR3aa: CASGLDWITDTQYF; CDR3nt: TGTGCTAGTGGCCTGGACTGGATCACAGATACACAGTATTTT
j_gene: TRBJ1-5; d_gene: -; v_gene: TRBV2; abundance: -; CDR3aa: CASSETRGFQPQHF; CDR3nt: TGTGCCAGCAGTGAAACCAGGGGTTTTCAGCCCCAGCATTTT
j_gene: TRBJ2-1; d_gene: TRBD2; v_gene: TRBV11-2; abundance: -; CDR3aa: CASSLGGGSRNEQFF; CDR3nt: TGTGCCAGCAGCTTAGGGGGCGGGAGTCGGAATGAGCAGTTCTTC
j_gene: TRBJ2-5; d_gene: -; v_gene: TRBV30; abundance: -; CDR3aa: CAWSVIQETQYF; CDR3nt: TGTGCCTGGAGTGTTATTCAAGAGACCCAGTACTTC
j_gene: TRBJ2-1; d_gene: -; v_gene: TRBV19; abundance: -; CDR3aa: CASSIQVSSYNEQFF; CDR3nt: TGTGCCAGTAGTATACAGGTTAGCTCCTACAATGAGCAGTTCTTC
j_gene: TRBJ1-2; d_gene: TRBD1; v_gene: TRBV19; abundance: -; CDR3aa: CASQGAGQGYTF; CDR3nt: TGTGCCAGTCAGGGGGCTGGACAGGGCTACACCTTC
j_gene: TRBJ2-5; d_gene: TRBD1; v_gene: TRBV5-1; abundance: -; CDR3aa: CASSATGVETQYF; CDR3nt: TGCGCCAGCAGCGCCACAGGGGTAGAGACCCAGTACTTC
j_gene: TRBJ1-5; d_gene: -; v_gene: TRBV6-6; abundance: -; CDR3aa: CASSYSRFNQPQHF; CDR3nt: TGTGCCAGCAGTTACTCCCGGTTCAATCAGCCCCAGCATTTT
j_gene: TRBJ2-1; d_gene: -; v_gene: TRBV29-1; abundance: -; CDR3aa: CSVERQAQAFF; CDR3nt: TGCAGCGTTGAAAGGCAGGCCCAGGCGTTCTTC
j_gene: TRBJ2-1; d_gene: TRBD2; v_gene: TRBV27; abundance: -; CDR3aa: CASSFWTSGGTEQFF; CDR3nt: TGTGCCAGCAGTTTTTGGACTAGCGGGGGCACCGAGCAGTTCTTC
j_gene: TRBJ1-1; d_gene: -; v_gene: TRBV28; abundance: many; CDR3aa: CASSLGQGNTEAFF; CDR3nt: TGTGCCAGCAGTTTAGGGCAGGGGAACACTGAAGCTTTCTTT